This is a list of T cell receptor beta chains from one sample in a study of shared clonotypes between healthy human individuals. Profiled with immunoSEQ multiplex PCR; TCRdb holds only in-frame clones, not every one. The sample shows about 1.9 million clones, 85% to 95% of them seen only once. Sequencing was performed on naive CD8+ T cells from PBMCs. The source is a man younger than 35 in good health. Some clones in this sample may be carry-over from other donors' samples. Each CDR3 is given with its conserved first and last residue. D genes are given only for firm matches.

j_call,d_call,v_call,cdr3_aa,cdr3_nt
TRBJ2-7,-,TRBV27,CATGLRQIAYEQYF,TGTGCCACCGGATTAAGACAGATAGCCTACGAGCAGTACTTC
TRBJ2-7,-,TRBV5-1,CASSLGRTYEQYF,TGCGCCAGCAGCTTGGGCAGAACCTACGAGCAGTACTTC
TRBJ2-1,TRBD2,TRBV9,CASSTPSGRGAYNEQFF,TGTGCCAGCAGCACCCCCAGTGGGAGGGGCGCCTACAATGAGCAGTTCTTC
TRBJ2-7,TRBD2,TRBV5-6,CASSGGVRDEQYF,TGTGCCAGCAGCGGGGGGGTGAGGGACGAGCAGTACTTC
TRBJ1-5,-,TRBV28,CASSVGASQPQHF,TGTGCCAGCAGTGTGGGCGCCTCCCAGCCCCAGCATTTT
TRBJ1-1,-,TRBV7-9,CASSLAPRGVGTEAFF,TGTGCCAGCAGCTTAGCGCCTAGGGGAGTAGGGACTGAAGCTTTCTTT
TRBJ2-1,TRBD1,TRBV6-4,CASSAQVGQVSYNEQFF,TGTGCCAGCAGTGCACAAGTCGGACAGGTTTCCTACAATGAGCAGTTCTTC
TRBJ2-1,TRBD1,TRBV7-9,CAERGLGNEQFF,TGTGCGGAGAGGGGGCTTGGCAATGAGCAGTTCTTC
TRBJ1-4,-,TRBV7-9,CASSRTDRNEKLFF,TGTGCCAGCAGCCGGACGGACCGTAATGAAAAACTGTTTTTT
TRBJ2-4,-,TRBV27,CASSLSWPSAKNIQYF,TGTGCCAGCAGTTTAAGTTGGCCGTCAGCCAAAAACATTCAGTACTTC
TRBJ2-7,TRBD1,TRBV6-5,CASSLGTVYEQYF,TGTGCCAGCAGTCTCGGGACAGTTTACGAGCAGTACTTC
TRBJ1-2,TRBD1,TRBV7-8,CASSYRGNYGYTF,TGTGCCAGCAGCTACAGGGGGAACTATGGCTACACCTTC
TRBJ1-5,TRBD1,TRBV7-2,CASSFDRGQPQHF,TGTGCCAGCAGCTTTGACAGGGGTCAGCCCCAGCATTTT
TRBJ2-7,TRBD2,TRBV28,CASSSPGGIYEQYF,TGTGCCAGCAGTTCCCCCGGGGGGATCTACGAGCAGTACTTC
TRBJ2-5,TRBD2,TRBV14,CASSQDLTGGMETQYF,TGTGCCAGCAGCCAAGATCTAACGGGAGGAATGGAGACCCAGTACTTC
TRBJ2-7,-,TRBV19,CASSPTGSPYEQYF,TGTGCCAGTAGTCCGACAGGTTCTCCTTACGAGCAGTACTTC
TRBJ1-5,TRBD1,TRBV19,CASSIDTGAGQPQHF,TGTGCCAGTAGTATAGATACAGGGGCTGGGCAGCCCCAGCATTTT